The table lists the clone carrying this TCR beta chain with many counts. This beta chain is an off-target read within a library intended for alpha chains, so its frequency means little. Regarding time point: sample taken at primary tumor resection. The entry originates in a study of spatial heterogeneity in lung cancer. Each CDR3 protein is one row after TCRdb ran MiXCR on the 5' RACE reads. The sample contains fewer than 16,000 distinct CDR3 sequences, 3.6% of which appear only once. Germline assignment: CDR1 LNHNV and CDR2 YYDKDF (reference sequence). CDR3 length: 19 amino acids. Trimming shortened V by 4 bases and J by 2 bases, and 25 bases separated the two germline ends.

V gene TRBV15 combines with J gene TRBJ2-3, with D perhaps TRBD2 (5 bases). The material sequenced was normal lung tissue next to the tumor, taken at surgery. The receptor's source is a male donor with early-stage non-small cell lung cancer. CDR3 sequence reads: CATSTGTVGLAGDTDTQYF. Here the CDR3 DNA reads TGTGCCACCAGCACCGGCACCGTAGGTCTAGCTGGGGACACAGATACGCAGTATTTT.